Each of the 23 T cell receptor beta chains below was sequenced from the same sample in a study of cytomegalovirus exposure and HLA in healthy donors. PCR used 60 Vbeta primers and 13 Jbeta primers. Clones were sequenced by immunoSEQ multiplex PCR, and TCRdb holds only the in-frame ones, with some missing. The listing records roughly 55,000 clones. Input material: PBMCs. The receptors were gathered from a man aged 50 to 59 in good health and CMV-seropositive.

This sequence joins TRBV2 and TRBJ1-2; D is possibly TRBD1 (5 bases). The CDR3 covers 15 residues. Germline CDR1 and CDR2: SNHLY and FYNNEI. V shed 4 bases and J shed 7 bases, with 19 bases lying between them. This CDR3 is CASSAANMGRSGYTF. The CDR3 bases are TGTGCCAGCAGTGCGGCTAATATGGGGCGAAGTGGCTACACCTTC.

This chain uses TRBV18 with TRBJ2-6; tentative D call: TRBD1 (7 bases). The CDR3 consists of 19 residues. The ends were cut back, 3 bases at V and 0 bases at J, with 18 bases in the middle. Germline V gene lookup returns CDR1 KGHSH and CDR2 LQKENI. CDR3 nucleotides: TGTGCCAGCTCACCCGTCGCGGGACAGCAACTCTCTGGGGCCAACGTCCTGACTTTC. This sequence encodes CASSPVAGQQLSGANVLTF.

CDR3 in DNA: TGTGCCAGCACTAAGGACAGCTCCTACGAGCAGTACTTC. This gives the protein CASTKDSSYEQYF. The genes are TRBV28 and TRBJ2-7; tentatively, D is TRBD1 (6 bases). There are 13 residues in the CDR3. The V and J ends lost 7 bases and 0 bases respectively, with 10 bases between them. Germline-derived CDR1 and CDR2 are MDHEN and SYDVKM.

The rearrangement joins TRBV5-6 to TRBJ1-1, with TRBD1 matching over 7 bases. The V and J ends lost 2 bases and 6 bases, in that order; junction bases with no gene match: 10. This CDR3 is 15 amino acids long. Germline assignment: CDR1 SGHDT and CDR2 YYEEEE. CDR3 protein: CASSLLPAGTAEAFF. CDR3 bases: TGTGCCAGCAGCTTACTTCCCGCCGGGACAGCTGAAGCTTTCTTT.

V and J are TRBV5-5 and TRBJ1-1; tentative D call: TRBD1 (5 bases). CDR3 size: 14 residues. The V gene's germline CDR1 is SGHKS and CDR2 YYEKEE (reference sequence). V gave up 2 bases and J gave up 1 base, with 9 bases separating them. CDR3 nucleotide sequence: TGTGCCAGCAGCTTCTCAGGGTCGAACACTGAAGCTTTCTTT. It encodes CASSFSGSNTEAFF.

The rearrangement joins TRBV2 to TRBJ1-1, with 7 bases that match TRBD1. Germline V gene lookup returns CDR1 SNHLY and CDR2 FYNNEI. There are 16 residues in the CDR3. Unmatched junction bases numbered 11, after V lost 7 bases and J lost 0 bases. The chain's CDR3 is CASNYRGLGVNTEAFF. The DNA for the CDR3 is TGTGCCAGCAACTACAGGGGCCTTGGCGTGAACACTGAAGCTTTCTTT.

The chain employs TRBV4-3 and TRBJ2-3; 9 nucleotides align to TRBD2. This CDR3 has 14 amino acids. From germline, CDR1 is LGHNA and CDR2 YSLEER. Trimming cost V 4 bases and J 6 bases; bases outside gene matches: 5. The chain's CDR3 is CASSLGLALDTQYF. The CDR3 DNA follows: TGCGCCAGCAGCCTGGGACTAGCCTTGGATACGCAGTATTTT.

V and J are TRBV5-1 and TRBJ1-2; D is perhaps TRBD1 (5 bases). This CDR3 contains 15 residues. Per germline, CDR1 SGHRS and CDR2 YFSETQ. Trimming removed 0 bases from V and 3 bases from J, with 12 bases in between. CDR3 sequence (DNA): TGCGCCAGCAGCTTGGAAGGTCAGGGTTACTATGGCTACACCTTC. Translation gives CASSLEGQGYYGYTF.

This rearrangement joins TRBV18 to TRBJ2-1; 8 nucleotides align to TRBD1. Germline CDR1 KGHSH, CDR2 LQKENI. The CDR3 runs 16 residues. The trim removed 2 bases at V and 3 bases at J, leaving 6 bases unmatched. CDR3 nucleotide sequence: TGTGCCAGCTCACCATTCCGAGGACAGGGCTACAATGAGCAGTTCTTC. Protein: CASSPFRGQGYNEQFF.

The chain links TRBV5-1 to TRBJ1-2; 10 bases map to TRBD1. Looked up from germline, CDR1 is SGHRS and CDR2 is YFSETQ. V lost 4 bases, J lost 8 bases, and 8 bases stayed unmatched. There are 14 residues in the CDR3. The CDR3 is CASSLRQGANGYTF. DNA of the CDR3: TGCGCCAGCAGCCTTCGACAGGGGGCGAACGGCTACACCTTC.

This chain joins TRBV4-3 and TRBJ2-1; 10 nucleotides match TRBD2. This CDR3 region has 15 residues. Germline V CDR1 and CDR2: LGHNA, YSLEER. V lost 4 bases, J lost 4 bases, and 4 bases stayed unmatched. The CDR3 reads CASSRVAGGYNEQFF. CDR3 coding DNA: TGCGCCAGCAGCCGCGTAGCGGGGGGTTACAATGAGCAGTTCTTC.

Notes on this clone: The junction differs from germline at one of its ends, possibly a read error. This rearrangement joins TRBV5-6 to TRBJ2-5, with 9 bases aligning to TRBD1. Germline V gene data show CDR1 as SGHDT and CDR2 as YYEEEE. The CDR3 runs 14 residues. CDR3 bases: TGTGCCAGCAGCTGGGGGACAGGGCGGGAGAACCAGTACTTC. Its translation: CASSWGTGRENQYF.

The rearrangement joins TRBV30 to TRBJ1-4, with 8 bases lining up with TRBD1. CDR1 and CDR2 (germline): GTSNPN, SVGIG (reference sequence). The ends lost 1 base at V and 7 bases at J; junction bases unmatched: 5. CDR3 length equals 14 residues. The CDR3 region has the DNA TGTGCCTGGAGTGGGACAGGGAGTGGTGAAAAACTGTTTTTT. Residues: CAWSGTGSGEKLFF.

This chain connects TRBV5-4 to TRBJ2-7, with a tentative D call TRBD2 (5 bases). The CDR3 runs to 16 residues. Germline V lookup: CDR1 SGHNT, CDR2 YYREEE (reference sequence). V dropped 4 bases and J dropped 0 bases, with 17 bases sitting between them. The CDR3 loop reads CASSPRGRGSSYEQYF. The CDR3 DNA is TGTGCCAGCAGCCCTCGCGGACGGGGATCCTCCTACGAGCAGTACTTC.

The chain couples TRBV9 to TRBJ2-7, with 8 bases matching TRBD1. Trimming took 4 bases from V and 2 from J; bases not matched to a gene: 8. Looked up from germline, CDR1 is SGDLS and CDR2 is YYNGEE. This CDR3 has 15 residues. CDR3 sequence reads: CASSPRQGPTYEQYF. The CDR3 bases are TGTGCCAGCAGCCCACGACAGGGGCCAACCTACGAGCAGTACTTC.

The chain carries TRBV6-5 and TRBJ1-5; D is possibly TRBD1 (5 bases). The CDR3 loop spans 15 amino acids. The germline V gene has CDR1 MNHEY and CDR2 SVGAGI. The V end lost 8 bases, the J end lost 6 bases, and 20 bases lay between the germline ends. The CDR3 DNA is TGTGCCAGCCAATCTAGGGTGTCAGGGCGTCAGCCCCAGCATTTT. Protein product: CASQSRVSGRQPQHF.

The chain joins TRBV11-2 to TRBJ2-1; maybe TRBD1 (5 bases). Germline CDR1 and CDR2: SGHAT and FQNNGV. The germline V and J ends were trimmed by 0 bases and 13 bases, with 16 bases remaining between them. The CDR3 loop spans 14 amino acids. The CDR3 loop reads CASSLDSQEWRQFF. DNA of the CDR3: TGTGCCAGCAGCTTAGATTCACAGGAGTGGCGTCAGTTCTTC.

CDR3 amino acids: CASSLDRGAYEQYF. CDR3 bases: TGTGCCAGCAGCTTAGACAGGGGGGCGTACGAGCAGTACTTC. The gene calls are TRBV7-2 and TRBJ2-7; 8 bases fit TRBD1. Germline V gene sequence: CDR1 SGHTA, CDR2 FQGNSA. The junction had 3 bases not matched to a gene; V was cut back by 1 base and J by 4 bases. This CDR3 has 14 amino acids.

This rearrangement joins TRBV19 to TRBJ2-7; maybe TRBD2 (6 bases). The CDR3 spans 16 residues. V was trimmed by 0 bases and J by 5 bases, leaving 17 bases between them. Germline CDR1 is LNHDA and CDR2 is SQIVND (reference sequence). CDR3 sequence reads: CASSIDLGLTLNEQYF. CDR3 DNA: TGTGCCAGTAGTATAGACCTGGGACTGACGCTTAACGAGCAGTACTTC.

J is TRBJ1-6 and V is TRBV5-1, with TRBD1 identical over 9 bases. The germline V gene encodes CDR1 SGHRS and CDR2 YFSETQ. The V gene end was trimmed by 5 bases and the J gene end by 7 bases; junction bases not matched to a gene: 7. There are 15 residues in the CDR3. The CDR3 sequence: CASRIGQGKNSPLHF. CDR3 nucleotides: TGCGCCAGCAGGATCGGACAGGGGAAAAATTCACCCCTCCACTTT.

The chain carries TRBV6-4 and TRBJ1-1, with 7 bases identical to TRBD1. The J segment lost 5 bases and the V segment lost 0 bases, leaving 6 bases of the junction unmatched. The CDR3 has 15 amino acids. The germline CDR1 and CDR2 sequences are MRHNA and SNTAGT. The chain's CDR3 is CASSDSSTGATEAFF. CDR3 DNA sequence: TGTGCCAGCAGTGACTCCTCCACAGGGGCAACTGAAGCTTTCTTT.

The genes are TRBV28 and TRBJ2-5; 8 nucleotides agree with TRBD2. The CDR3 is 17 amino acids. Trimming removed 3 bases from V and 2 bases from J; junction bases left unmatched: 11. Germline CDR1 is MDHEN and CDR2 is SYDVKM. The CDR3 nucleotides are TGTGCCAGCAGTTTCGCCTGGGGCGGGAGGACGCAAGAGACCCAGTACTTC. It is translated as CASSFAWGGRTQETQYF.

The V call is TRBV15, the J call TRBJ1-4; 9 bases agree with TRBD1. The length of the CDR3 is 16 residues. Germline trimming cut 3 bases from V and 9 bases from J; bases unmatched to any gene: 11. From germline, CDR1 is LNHNV and CDR2 YYDKDF (reference sequence). The CDR3 reads CATSSSYLGTGKKLFF. As DNA, the CDR3 is TGTGCCACCAGCAGCTCTTACCTCGGGACAGGGAAAAAACTGTTTTTT.